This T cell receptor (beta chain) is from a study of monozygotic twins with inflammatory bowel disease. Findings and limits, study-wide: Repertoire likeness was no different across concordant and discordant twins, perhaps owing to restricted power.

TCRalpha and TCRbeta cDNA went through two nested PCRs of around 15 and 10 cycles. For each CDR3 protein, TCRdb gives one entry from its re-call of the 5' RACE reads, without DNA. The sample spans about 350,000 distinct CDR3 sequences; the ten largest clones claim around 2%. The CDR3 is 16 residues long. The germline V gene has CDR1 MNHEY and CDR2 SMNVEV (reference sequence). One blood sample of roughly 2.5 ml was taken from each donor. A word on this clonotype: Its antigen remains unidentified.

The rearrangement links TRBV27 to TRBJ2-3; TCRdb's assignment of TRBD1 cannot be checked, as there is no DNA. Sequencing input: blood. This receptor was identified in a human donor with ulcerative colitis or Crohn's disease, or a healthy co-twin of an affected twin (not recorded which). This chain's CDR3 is CANSLGVVGHTDTQYF.